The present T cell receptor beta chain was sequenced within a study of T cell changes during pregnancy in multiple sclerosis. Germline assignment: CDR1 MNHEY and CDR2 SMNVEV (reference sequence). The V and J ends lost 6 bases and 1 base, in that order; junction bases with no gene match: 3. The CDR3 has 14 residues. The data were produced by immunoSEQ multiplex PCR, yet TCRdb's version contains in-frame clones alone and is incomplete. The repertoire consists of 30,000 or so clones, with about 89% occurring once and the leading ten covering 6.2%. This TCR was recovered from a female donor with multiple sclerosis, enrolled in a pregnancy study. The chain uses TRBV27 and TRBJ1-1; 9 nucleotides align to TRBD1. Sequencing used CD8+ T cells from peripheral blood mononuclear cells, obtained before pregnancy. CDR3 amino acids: CASRATGGNTEAFF. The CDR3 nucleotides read TGTGCCAGCAGAGCGACAGGGGGGAACACTGAAGCTTTCTTT.